The T cell receptor (beta chain) described here comes from a study of T-cell reconstitution after alpha-beta-depleted transplantation in children. Overall study findings and caveats: From newly produced T cells came most of the T-cell counts and diversity one year after transplant.

The junction had 2 bases not matched to a gene; V was cut back by 3 bases and J by 5 bases. This CDR3 has 14 residues. TCRbeta library preparation incorporated unique molecular identifiers. TCRdb called the PCR reads again in MiXCR, with one record for every CDR3 protein. The table includes hundreds of thousands of distinct CDR3 sequences, about an eighth detected once. This clonotype has ten or more counts. Its specificity is unknown. The sequenced sample was PBMCs, obtained before TCRalphabeta/CD19-depleted stem cell transplant. The chain couples TRBV12-3 or TRBV12-4 to TRBJ2-5, with 11 bases lining up with TRBD2. The receptor was isolated from a girl aged 2-10 years with congenital amegakaryocytic thrombocytopenia, due to receive a stem cell transplant. DNA for the CDR3: TGTGCCAGCAGTTTCTGGACTAGCGGGGAGACCCAGTACTTC. Amino acids: CASSFWTSGETQYF.